The clone carrying this TCR beta chain turned up a few times. Its matching antigen is unknown. Clones were sequenced by immunoSEQ multiplex PCR, and TCRdb holds only the in-frame ones, with some missing. Among tens of thousands of clones listed, about 86% were seen once. This specimen comes from a study of OX40 agonist ivuxolimab in advanced cancers. CDR1 and CDR2 from the germline V gene are SQVTM and ANQGSEA. The V and J ends lost 3 bases and 0 bases respectively, with 8 bases between them. The CDR3 covers 13 residues. Study-wide points: Also present in some nonresponders was a low level of normalized T-cell clonal expansion.

Peripheral blood came from all dose cohorts at three timepoints. This sample comprised CD4+ or CD8+ T cells sorted from blood, obtained in a trial of the OX40 agonist ivuxolimab. The rearrangement joins TRBV29-1 to TRBJ1-1; D uncertain. The TCR originated in an adult with an advanced solid tumor such as melanoma, head and neck, liver or kidney cancer. The CDR3 DNA follows: TGCAGCGTTGATTCAGGAATGAACACTGAAGCTTTCTTT. Translation gives CSVDSGMNTEAFF.